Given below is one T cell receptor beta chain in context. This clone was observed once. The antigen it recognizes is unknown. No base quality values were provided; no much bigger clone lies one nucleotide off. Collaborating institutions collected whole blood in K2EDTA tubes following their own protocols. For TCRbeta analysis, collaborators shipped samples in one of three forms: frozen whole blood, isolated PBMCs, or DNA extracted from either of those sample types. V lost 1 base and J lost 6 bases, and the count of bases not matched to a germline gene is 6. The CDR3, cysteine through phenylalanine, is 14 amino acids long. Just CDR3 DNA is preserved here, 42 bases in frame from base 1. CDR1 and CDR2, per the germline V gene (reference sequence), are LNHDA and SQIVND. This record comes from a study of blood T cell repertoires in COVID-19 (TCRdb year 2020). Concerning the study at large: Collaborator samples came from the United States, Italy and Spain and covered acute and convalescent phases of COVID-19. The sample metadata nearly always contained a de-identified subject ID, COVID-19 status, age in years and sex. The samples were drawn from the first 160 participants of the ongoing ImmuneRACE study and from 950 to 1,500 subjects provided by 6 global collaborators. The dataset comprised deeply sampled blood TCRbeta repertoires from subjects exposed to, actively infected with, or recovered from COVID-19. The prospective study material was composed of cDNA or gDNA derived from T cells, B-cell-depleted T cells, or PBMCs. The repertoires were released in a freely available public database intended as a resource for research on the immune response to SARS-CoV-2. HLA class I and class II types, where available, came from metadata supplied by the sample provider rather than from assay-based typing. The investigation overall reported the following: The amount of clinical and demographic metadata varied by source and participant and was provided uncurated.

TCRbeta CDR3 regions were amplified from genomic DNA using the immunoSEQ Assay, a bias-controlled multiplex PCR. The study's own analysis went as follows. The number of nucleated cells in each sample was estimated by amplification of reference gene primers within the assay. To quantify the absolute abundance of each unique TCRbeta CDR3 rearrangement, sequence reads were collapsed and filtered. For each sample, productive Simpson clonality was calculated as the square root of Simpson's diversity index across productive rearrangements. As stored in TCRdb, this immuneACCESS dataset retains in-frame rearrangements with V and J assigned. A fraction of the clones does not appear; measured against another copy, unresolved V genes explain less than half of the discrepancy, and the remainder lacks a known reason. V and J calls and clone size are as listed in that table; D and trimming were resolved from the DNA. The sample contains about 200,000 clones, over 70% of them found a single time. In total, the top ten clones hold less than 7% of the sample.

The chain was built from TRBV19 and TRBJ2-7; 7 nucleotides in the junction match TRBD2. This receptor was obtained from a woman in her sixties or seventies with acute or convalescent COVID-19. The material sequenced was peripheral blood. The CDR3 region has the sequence CASSIAGGRFEQYF. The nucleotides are TGTGCCAGTAGTATAGCGGGAGGTCGCTTCGAGCAGTACTTC.